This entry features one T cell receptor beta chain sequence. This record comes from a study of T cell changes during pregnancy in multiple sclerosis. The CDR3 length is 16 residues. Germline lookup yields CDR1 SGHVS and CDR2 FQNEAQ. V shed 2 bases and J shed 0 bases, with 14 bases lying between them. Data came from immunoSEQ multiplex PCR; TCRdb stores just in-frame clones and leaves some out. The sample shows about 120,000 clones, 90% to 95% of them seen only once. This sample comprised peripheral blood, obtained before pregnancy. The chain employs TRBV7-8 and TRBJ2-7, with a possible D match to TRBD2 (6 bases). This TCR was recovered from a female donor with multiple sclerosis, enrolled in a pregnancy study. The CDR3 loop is CASSLLGRLTSYEQYF. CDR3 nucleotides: TGTGCCAGCAGCTTACTCGGGAGACTTACCTCCTACGAGCAGTACTTC.